This entry describes one T cell receptor beta chain. This sample is drawn from a study of blood T cell repertoires in COVID-19. Study-wide context: Researchers got acute and convalescent COVID-19 samples from the United States, Italy and Spain.

Study members were between roughly 18 and 100 years old and lived in 24 US regions. Resolution of symptoms, clearance, or two negative PCRs was present in recovered Cohort 3 donors. The assay was immunoSEQ multiplex PCR, and TCRdb's table has in-frame clones only and misses some. The sample includes under 350,000 clones, about 89% of them seen just once. Sequenced: PBMCs or T cells enriched from blood (not recorded which). This receptor was obtained from a woman younger than 30 who had recovered from COVID-19.

The CDR3 loop reads CASRTGSYNEQFF. The CDR3 nucleotides read TGTGCCAGCAGGACAGGCTCCTACAATGAGCAGTTCTTC. This chain uses TRBV12-3 or TRBV12-4 with TRBJ2-1, with D maybe TRBD1 (6 bases). Trimming cost V 6 bases and J 0 bases, with 6 bases left between them. The CDR3 covers 13 residues.